Presented here are 8 T cell receptor beta chains from one specimen sequenced in a study of PD-1 blockade in classical Hodgkin lymphoma. TCRdb's table, derived via immunoSEQ multiplex PCR, lists solely in-frame clones and lacks some. The table shows approximately 37,000 clones, with more than 70% occurring only once. Each patient experienced a relapse that followed autologous stem cell transplantation, and brentuximab vedotin exposure varied. This specimen was peripheral blood mononuclear cells (PBMCs), taken at baseline. All receptors come from a human donor with classical Hodgkin lymphoma.

The chain links TRBV9 to TRBJ2-3; no clear D gene. The CDR3 runs 13 residues. CDR1 is SGDLS and CDR2 is YYNGEE in the germline V gene. The germline V and J ends were trimmed by 4 bases and 3 bases, with 9 bases remaining between them. The CDR3 sequence is CASSPPSTDTQYF. The CDR3 nucleotides read TGTGCCAGCAGCCCCCCGAGTACAGATACGCAGTATTTT.

V and J are TRBV9 and TRBJ1-3; 7 bases agree with TRBD1. V was pared by 0 bases and J by 4 bases, with 10 bases of the junction left unmatched. CDR1 SGDLS and CDR2 YYNGEE come from the germline V gene. CDR3 length equals 17 residues. The CDR3 loop reads CASSVVDRAEGGNTIYF. CDR3 coding DNA: TGTGCCAGCAGCGTAGTAGACAGGGCGGAAGGAGGAAACACCATATATTTT.

The chain joins TRBV6-1 to TRBJ1-4; a weak D match, TRBD1 (5 bases). Germline CDR1 reads MNHNS; CDR2 reads SASEGT. V gave up 7 bases and J gave up 7 bases, with 19 bases separating them. The CDR3 has 15 residues. CDR3 DNA sequence: TGTGCCAGCACCAAAGCCCCAGGGAGGGTTGAAAAACTGTTTTTT. Amino acid sequence: CASTKAPGRVEKLFF.

This sequence joins TRBV5-1 and TRBJ1-2; 7 nucleotides match TRBD1. Germline trimming cut 4 bases from V and 6 bases from J; bases unmatched to any gene: 6. The V gene's germline CDR1 is SGHRS and CDR2 YFSETQ. This CDR3 contains 13 residues. The CDR3 sequence is CASSPGQSNGYTF. The CDR3 nucleotides are TGCGCCAGCAGCCCGGGACAGTCGAATGGCTACACCTTC. Full variable domain (rest looked up from reference TRBV5-1 and TRBJ1-2): KAGVTQTPRYLIKTRGQQVTLSCSPISGHRSVSWYQQTPGQGLQFLFEYFSETQRNKGNFPGRFSGRQFSNSRSEMNVSTLELGDSALYLCASSPGQSNGYTFGSGTRLTVV.

This clone was seen only a few times. The V and J genes are TRBV7-8 and TRBJ2-1; D unclear. CDR1 SGHVS and CDR2 FQNEAQ come from the germline V gene. This CDR3 is 12 amino acids long. The V end was cut by 2 bases, the J end by 4 bases, with 3 bases between. The CDR3 reads CASSLSYNEQFF. The CDR3 DNA reads TGTGCCAGCAGCTTAAGTTACAATGAGCAGTTCTTC.

The J gene is TRBJ2-5, the V gene TRBV5-4; 8 nucleotides align to TRBD1. Looked up from germline, CDR1 is SGHNT and CDR2 is YYREEE (reference sequence). The ends lost 4 bases at V and 2 bases at J; junction bases unmatched: 1. The CDR3 runs 13 residues. CDR3 DNA: TGTGCCAGCAGCCGGACAGGGCAAGAGACCCAGTACTTC. It yields the protein CASSRTGQETQYF.

V usage is TRBV7-7 and J usage is TRBJ2-3; D perhaps matches TRBD1 (6 bases). Germline assignment: CDR1 SSHAT and CDR2 FNYEAQ (reference sequence). The CDR3 has 13 amino acids. V dropped 1 base and J dropped 4 bases, with 6 bases sitting between them. In DNA, the CDR3 is TGTGCCAGCAGCTTAGGGACAGCAGATACGCAGTATTTT. Translating gives CASSLGTADTQYF.

The chain joins TRBV7-2 to TRBJ1-2; D possibly corresponds to TRBD1 (5 bases). V lost 1 base and J 4 bases, leaving 10 bases between the germline ends. The CDR3 is 14 residues long. From germline, CDR1 is SGHTA and CDR2 FQGNSA. The CDR3 sequence: CASSLDTGLYGYTF. The CDR3 coding sequence is TGTGCCAGCAGCTTAGACACAGGCCTCTATGGCTACACCTTC.